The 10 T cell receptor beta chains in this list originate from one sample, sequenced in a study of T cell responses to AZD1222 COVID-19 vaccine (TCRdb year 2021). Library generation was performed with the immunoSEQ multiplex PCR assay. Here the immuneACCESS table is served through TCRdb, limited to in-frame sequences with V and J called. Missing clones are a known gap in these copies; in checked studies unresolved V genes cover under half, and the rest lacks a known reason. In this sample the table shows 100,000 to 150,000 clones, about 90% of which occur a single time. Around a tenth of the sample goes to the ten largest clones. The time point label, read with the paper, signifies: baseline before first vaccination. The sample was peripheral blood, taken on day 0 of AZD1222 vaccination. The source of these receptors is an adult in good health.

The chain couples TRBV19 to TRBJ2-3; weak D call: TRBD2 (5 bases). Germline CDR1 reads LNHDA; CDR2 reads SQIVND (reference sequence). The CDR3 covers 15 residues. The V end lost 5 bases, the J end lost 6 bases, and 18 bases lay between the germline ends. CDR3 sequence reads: CASSPGLASWDTQYF. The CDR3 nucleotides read TGTGCCAGTAGTCCTGGGCTGGCTAGCTGGGATACGCAGTATTTT.

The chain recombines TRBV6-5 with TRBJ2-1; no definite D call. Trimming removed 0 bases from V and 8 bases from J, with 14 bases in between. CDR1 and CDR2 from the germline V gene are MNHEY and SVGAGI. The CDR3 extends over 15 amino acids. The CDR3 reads CASSYSVPSPDEQFF. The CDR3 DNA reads TGTGCCAGCAGTTACTCGGTACCCAGCCCCGATGAGCAGTTCTTC.

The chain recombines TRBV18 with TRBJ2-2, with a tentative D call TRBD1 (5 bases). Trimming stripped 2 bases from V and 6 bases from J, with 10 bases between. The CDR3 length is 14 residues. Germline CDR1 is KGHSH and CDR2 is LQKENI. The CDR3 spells CASSPRQSAGELFF. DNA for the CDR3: TGTGCCAGCTCACCAAGACAGTCCGCCGGGGAGCTGTTTTTT. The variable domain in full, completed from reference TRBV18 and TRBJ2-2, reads NAGVMQNPRHLVRRRGQEARLRCSPMKGHSHVYWYRQLPEEGLKFMVYLQKENIIDESGMPKERFSAEFPKEGPSILRIQQVVRGDSAAYFCASSPRQSAGELFFGEGSRLTVL.

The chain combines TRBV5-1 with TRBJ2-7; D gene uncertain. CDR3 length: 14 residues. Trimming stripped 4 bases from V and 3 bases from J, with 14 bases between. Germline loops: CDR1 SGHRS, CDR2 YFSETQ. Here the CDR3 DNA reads TGCGCCAGCAGCAAGACACAAAAGGGCTACGAGCAGTACTTC. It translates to CASSKTQKGYEQYF.

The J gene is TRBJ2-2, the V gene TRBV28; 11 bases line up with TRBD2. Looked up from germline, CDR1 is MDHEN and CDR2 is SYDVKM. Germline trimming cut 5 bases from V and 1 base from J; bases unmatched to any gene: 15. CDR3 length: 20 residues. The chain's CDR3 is CASSAQGLAASKVNTGELFF. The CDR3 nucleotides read TGTGCCAGCAGTGCCCAGGGACTAGCGGCGAGCAAGGTGAACACCGGGGAGCTGTTTTTT.

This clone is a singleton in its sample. Written as DNA, the CDR3 is TGTGCCAGCAGAAGGGGGCGCGGGTACGAGCAGTACTTC. This translates into CASRRGRGYEQYF. The chain uses TRBV27 and TRBJ2-7; 7 nucleotides line up with TRBD1. CDR3 length: 13 amino acids. From germline, CDR1 is MNHEY and CDR2 SMNVEV (reference sequence). The ends lost 6 bases at V and 4 bases at J; junction bases unmatched: 6.

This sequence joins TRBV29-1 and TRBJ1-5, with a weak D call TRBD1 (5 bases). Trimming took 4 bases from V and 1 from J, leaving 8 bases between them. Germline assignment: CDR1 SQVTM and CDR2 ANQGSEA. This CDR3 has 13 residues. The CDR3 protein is CSVVWGSNQPQHF. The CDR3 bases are TGCAGCGTTGTTTGGGGGAGCAATCAGCCCCAGCATTTT.

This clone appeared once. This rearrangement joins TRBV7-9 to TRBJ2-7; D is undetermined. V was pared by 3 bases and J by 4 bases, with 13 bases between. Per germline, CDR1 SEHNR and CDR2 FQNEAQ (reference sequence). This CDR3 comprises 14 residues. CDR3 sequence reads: CASSFPDASYEQYF. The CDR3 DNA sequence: TGTGCCAGCAGCTTCCCTGACGCCTCGTACGAGCAGTACTTC.

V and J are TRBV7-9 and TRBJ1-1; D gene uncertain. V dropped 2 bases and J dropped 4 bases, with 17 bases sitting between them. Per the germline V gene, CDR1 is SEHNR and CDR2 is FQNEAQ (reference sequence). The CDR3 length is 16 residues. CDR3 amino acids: CASSLTFGLEGTEAFF. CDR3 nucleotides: TGTGCCAGCAGCTTAACTTTCGGGTTGGAGGGCACTGAAGCTTTCTTT. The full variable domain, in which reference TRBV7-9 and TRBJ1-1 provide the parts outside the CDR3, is DTGVSQNPRHKITKRGQNVTFRCDPISEHNRLYWYRQTLGQGPEFLTYFQNEAQLEKSRLLSDRFSAERPKGSFSTLEIQRTEQGDSAMYLCASSLTFGLEGTEAFFGQGTRLTVV.

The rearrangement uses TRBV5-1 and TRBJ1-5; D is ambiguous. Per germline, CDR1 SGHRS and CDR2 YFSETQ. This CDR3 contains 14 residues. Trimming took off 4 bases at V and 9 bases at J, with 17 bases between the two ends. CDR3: CASSPGVGLAPQHF. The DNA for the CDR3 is TGCGCCAGCAGCCCCGGGGTGGGCTTGGCGCCCCAGCATTTT.